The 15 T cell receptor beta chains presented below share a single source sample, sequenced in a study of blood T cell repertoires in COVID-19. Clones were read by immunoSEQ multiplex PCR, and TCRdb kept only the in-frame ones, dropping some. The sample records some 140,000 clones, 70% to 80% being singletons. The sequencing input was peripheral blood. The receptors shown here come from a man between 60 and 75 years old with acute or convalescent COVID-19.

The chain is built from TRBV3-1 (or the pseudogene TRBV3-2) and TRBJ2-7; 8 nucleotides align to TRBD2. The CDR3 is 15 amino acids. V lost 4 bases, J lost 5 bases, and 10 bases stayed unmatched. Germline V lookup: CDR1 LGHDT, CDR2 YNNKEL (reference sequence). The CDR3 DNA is TGTGCCAGCAGCCTCCGACCGACTAGCGCCCACGAGCAGTACTTC. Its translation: CASSLRPTSAHEQYF.

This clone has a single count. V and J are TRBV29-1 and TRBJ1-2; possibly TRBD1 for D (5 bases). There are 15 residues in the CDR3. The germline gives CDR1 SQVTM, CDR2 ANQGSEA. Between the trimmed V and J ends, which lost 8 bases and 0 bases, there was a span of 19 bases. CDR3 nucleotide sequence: TGCAGCACCGCCGGAGACAGTTTAGCTAACTATGGCTACACCTTC. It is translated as CSTAGDSLANYGYTF.

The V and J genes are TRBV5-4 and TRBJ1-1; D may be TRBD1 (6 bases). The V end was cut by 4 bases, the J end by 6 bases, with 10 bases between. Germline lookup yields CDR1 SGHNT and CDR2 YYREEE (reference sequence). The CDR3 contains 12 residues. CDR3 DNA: TGTGCCAGCAGCGCAGGGGTTGCTGAAGCTTTCTTT. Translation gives CASSAGVAEAFF. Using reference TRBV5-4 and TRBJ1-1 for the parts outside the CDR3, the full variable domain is ETGVTQSPTHLIKTRGQQVTLRCSSQSGHNTVSWYQQALGQGPQFIFQYYREEENGRGNFPPRFSGLQFPNYSSELNVNALELDDSALYLCASSAGVAEAFFGQGTRLTVV.

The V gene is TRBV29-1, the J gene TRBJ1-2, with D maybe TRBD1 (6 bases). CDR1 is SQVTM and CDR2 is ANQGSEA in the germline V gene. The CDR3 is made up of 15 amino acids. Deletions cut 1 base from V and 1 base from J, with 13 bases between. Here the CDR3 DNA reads TGCAGCGTTGAAGGGCGGGGGCCCGATAACTATGGCTACACCTTC. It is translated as CSVEGRGPDNYGYTF.

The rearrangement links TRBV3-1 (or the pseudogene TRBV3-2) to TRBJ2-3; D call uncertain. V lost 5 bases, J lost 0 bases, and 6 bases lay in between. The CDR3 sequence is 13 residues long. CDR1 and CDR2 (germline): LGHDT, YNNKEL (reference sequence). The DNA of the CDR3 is TGTGCCAGCAGCATCGGGAGCACAGATACGCAGTATTTT. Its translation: CASSIGSTDTQYF.

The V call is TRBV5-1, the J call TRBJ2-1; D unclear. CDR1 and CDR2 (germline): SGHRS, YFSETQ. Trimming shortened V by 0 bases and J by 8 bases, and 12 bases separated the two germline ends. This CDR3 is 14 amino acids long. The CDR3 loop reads CASSLERANDEQFF. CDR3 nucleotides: TGCGCCAGCAGCTTGGAGCGCGCGAACGATGAGCAGTTCTTC.

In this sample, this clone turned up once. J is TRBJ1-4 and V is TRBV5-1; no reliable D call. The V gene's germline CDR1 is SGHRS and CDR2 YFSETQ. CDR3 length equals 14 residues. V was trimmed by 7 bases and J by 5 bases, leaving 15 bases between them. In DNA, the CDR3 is TGCGCCAGCCGCGAGACACCGCAGAATGAAAAACTGTTTTTT. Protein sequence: CASRETPQNEKLFF.

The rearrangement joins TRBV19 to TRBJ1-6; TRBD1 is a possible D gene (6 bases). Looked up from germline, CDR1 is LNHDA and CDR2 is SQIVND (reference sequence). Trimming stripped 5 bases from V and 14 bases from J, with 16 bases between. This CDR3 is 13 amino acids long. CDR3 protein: CASSFPGDAALHF. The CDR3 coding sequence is TGTGCCAGTAGTTTTCCAGGGGACGCGGCCCTCCACTTT.

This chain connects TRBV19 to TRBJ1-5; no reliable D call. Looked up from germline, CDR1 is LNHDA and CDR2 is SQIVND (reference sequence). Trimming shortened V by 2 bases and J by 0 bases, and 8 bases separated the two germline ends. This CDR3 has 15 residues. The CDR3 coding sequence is TGTGCCAGTAGTATATATCTCTATAGCAATCAGCCCCAGCATTTT. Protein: CASSIYLYSNQPQHF.

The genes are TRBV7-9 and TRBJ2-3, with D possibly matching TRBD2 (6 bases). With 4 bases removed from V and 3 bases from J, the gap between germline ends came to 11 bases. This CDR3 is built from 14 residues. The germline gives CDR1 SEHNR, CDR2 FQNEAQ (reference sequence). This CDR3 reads CASSSGLTTDTQYF. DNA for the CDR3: TGTGCCAGCAGCTCCGGACTAACGACAGATACGCAGTATTTT.

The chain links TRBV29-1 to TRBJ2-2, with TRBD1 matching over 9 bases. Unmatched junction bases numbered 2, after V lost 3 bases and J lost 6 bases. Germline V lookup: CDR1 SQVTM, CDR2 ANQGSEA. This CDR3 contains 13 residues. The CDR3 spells CSVDNRGPGELFF. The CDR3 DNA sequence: TGCAGCGTTGATAACAGGGGGCCCGGGGAGCTGTTTTTT.

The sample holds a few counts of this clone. CDR3 loop: CSVDSYGYTF. The DNA for the CDR3 is TGCAGCGTTGACAGCTATGGCTACACCTTC. The chain is built from TRBV29-1 and TRBJ1-2, with D unclear. The CDR3 runs 10 residues. From germline, CDR1 is SQVTM and CDR2 ANQGSEA. V was trimmed by 3 bases and J by 4 bases, leaving 3 bases between them.

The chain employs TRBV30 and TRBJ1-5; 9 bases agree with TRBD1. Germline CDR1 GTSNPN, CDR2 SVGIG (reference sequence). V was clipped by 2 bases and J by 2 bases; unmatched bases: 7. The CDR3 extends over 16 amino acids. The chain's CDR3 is CAWSRTGTGRNQPQHF. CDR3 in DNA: TGTGCCTGGAGTAGAACCGGGACAGGGCGCAATCAGCCCCAGCATTTT.

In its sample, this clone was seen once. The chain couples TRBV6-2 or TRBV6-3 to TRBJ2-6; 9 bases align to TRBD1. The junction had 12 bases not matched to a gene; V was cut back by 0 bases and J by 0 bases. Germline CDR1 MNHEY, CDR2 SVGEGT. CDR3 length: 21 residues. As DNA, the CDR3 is TGTGCCAGCAGTTACTCGAGAGCGTGGACAGGGGTTTACTCTGGGGCCAACGTCCTGACTTTC. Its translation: CASSYSRAWTGVYSGANVLTF.

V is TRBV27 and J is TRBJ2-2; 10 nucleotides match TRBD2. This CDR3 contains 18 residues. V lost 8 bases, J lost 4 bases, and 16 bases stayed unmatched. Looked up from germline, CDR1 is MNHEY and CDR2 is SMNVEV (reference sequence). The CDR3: CASRRRSSGSWSTGELFF. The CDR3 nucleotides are TGTGCCAGCCGAAGGAGGTCTAGCGGGAGTTGGAGCACCGGGGAGCTGTTTTTT.